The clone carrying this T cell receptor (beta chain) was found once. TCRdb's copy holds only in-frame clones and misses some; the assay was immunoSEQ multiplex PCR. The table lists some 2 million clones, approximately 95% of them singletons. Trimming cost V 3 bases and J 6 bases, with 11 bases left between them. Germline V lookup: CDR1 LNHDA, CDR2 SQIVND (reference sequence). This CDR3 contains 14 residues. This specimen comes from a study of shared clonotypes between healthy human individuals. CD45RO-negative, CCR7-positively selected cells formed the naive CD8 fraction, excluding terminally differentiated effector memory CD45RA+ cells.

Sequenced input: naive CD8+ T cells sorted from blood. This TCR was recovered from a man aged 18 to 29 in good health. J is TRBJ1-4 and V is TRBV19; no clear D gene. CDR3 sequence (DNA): TGTGCCAGTAGTATCTTAGGGAACTATGAAAAACTGTTTTTT. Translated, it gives CASSILGNYEKLFF.